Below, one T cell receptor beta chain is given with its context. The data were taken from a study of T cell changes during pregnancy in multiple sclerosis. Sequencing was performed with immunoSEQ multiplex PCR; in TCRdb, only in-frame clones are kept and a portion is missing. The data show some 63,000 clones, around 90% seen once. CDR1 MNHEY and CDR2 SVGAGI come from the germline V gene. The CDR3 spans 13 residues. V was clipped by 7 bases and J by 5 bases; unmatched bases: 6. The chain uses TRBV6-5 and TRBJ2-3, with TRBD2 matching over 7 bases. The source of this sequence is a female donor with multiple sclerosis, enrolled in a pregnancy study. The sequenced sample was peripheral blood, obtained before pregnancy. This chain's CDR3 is CASMGGGEDTQYF. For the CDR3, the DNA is TGTGCCAGCATGGGGGGGGGAGAAGATACGCAGTATTTT.